This T cell receptor beta chain originates from a study of CD8 T cells in ankylosing spondylitis. The V gene lost 7 bases and the J gene lost 1 base, with 14 bases spanning the gap. This CDR3 spans 14 amino acids. Looked up from germline, CDR1 is MDHEN and CDR2 is SYDVKM. Concerning this clonotype: What it recognizes is unknown.

Study results and limitations: Some of the motif variants had earlier been found in reactive arthritis patients' fluid and blood. Matched synovial fluid from ankylosing spondylitis patients was reported to be enriched for disease-linked clones. There was a TCR beta motif, made of several highly homologous variants, that appeared characteristic of ankylosing spondylitis blood. Clones linked to disease, bearing a CD8+ phenotype, were relatively rare in peripheral blood.

Scientists made TCR beta libraries using quantitative 5'-RACE with molecular barcodes. Each CDR3 protein is one row after TCRdb ran MiXCR on the 5' RACE reads. Of roughly 370,000 distinct CDR3 sequences detected, about a fifth appear once; the ten largest clones hold around 16%. Specimen: blood, either unsorted or a sorted T cell fraction (not recorded which). This clonotype originated in a male donor with ankylosing spondylitis. The chain carries TRBV28 and TRBJ2-7; TRBD2 is a possible D gene (5 bases). DNA for the CDR3: TGTGCCAGCACCCTACTAGGGCGGTCCTACGAGCAGTACTTC. Translating gives CASTLLGRSYEQYF.